The T cell receptor beta chain under discussion was sequenced for a study of CD8 T cells in ankylosing spondylitis. Study-wide results and caveats: Several highly homologous variants made up a TCR beta motif that seemed to typify ankylosing spondylitis blood.

Turning to this clonotype: The antigen remains undetermined.

Each CDR3 protein is one row after TCRdb ran MiXCR on the 5' RACE reads. The sample shows roughly 450,000 distinct CDR3 sequences, more than 25% of them seen only once. Looked up from germline, CDR1 is LNHDA and CDR2 is SQIVND (reference sequence). V was cut by 7 bases and J by 4 bases, with 16 bases left in between. The CDR3 has 14 amino acids. The receptor was isolated from a male donor with ankylosing spondylitis. This sequence joins TRBV19 and TRBJ2-5; D may be TRBD1 (5 bases). Sequences were obtained from blood, either unsorted or a sorted T cell fraction (not recorded which). This CDR3 reads CASKDTPSGETQYF. CDR3 sequence (DNA): TGTGCCAGTAAGGACACTCCCTCAGGAGAGACCCAGTACTTC.